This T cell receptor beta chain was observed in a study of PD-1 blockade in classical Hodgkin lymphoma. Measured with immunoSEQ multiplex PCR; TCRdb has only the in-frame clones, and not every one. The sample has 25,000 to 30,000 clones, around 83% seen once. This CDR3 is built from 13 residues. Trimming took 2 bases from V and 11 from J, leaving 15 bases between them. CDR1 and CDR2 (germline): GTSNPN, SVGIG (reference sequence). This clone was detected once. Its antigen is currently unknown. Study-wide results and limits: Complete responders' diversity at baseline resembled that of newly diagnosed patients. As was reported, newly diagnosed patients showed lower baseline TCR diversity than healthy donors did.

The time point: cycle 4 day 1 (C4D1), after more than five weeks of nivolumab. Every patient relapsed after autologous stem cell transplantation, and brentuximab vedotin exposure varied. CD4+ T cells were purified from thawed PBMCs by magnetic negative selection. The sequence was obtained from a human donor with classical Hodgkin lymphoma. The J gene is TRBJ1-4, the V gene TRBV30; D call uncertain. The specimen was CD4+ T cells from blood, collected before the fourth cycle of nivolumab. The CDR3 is CAWSPGIMRKLFF. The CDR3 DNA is TGTGCCTGGAGTCCCGGAATAATGAGGAAACTGTTTTTT.